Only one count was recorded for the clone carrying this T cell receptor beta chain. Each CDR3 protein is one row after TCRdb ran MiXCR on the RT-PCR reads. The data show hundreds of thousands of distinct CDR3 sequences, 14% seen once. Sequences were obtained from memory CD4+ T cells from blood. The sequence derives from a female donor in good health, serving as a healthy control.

The CDR3 spells CASSQAGGMFDQPQHF. CDR3 DNA: TGTGCCAGCAGCCAAGCAGGGGGAATGTTCGATCAGCCCCAGCATTTT. This chain uses TRBV3-1 with TRBJ1-5; TRBD1 aligns across 7 bases. Germline CDR1 is LGHDT and CDR2 is YNNKEL (reference sequence). V lost 1 base, J lost 5 bases, and 8 bases stayed unmatched. This CDR3 has 16 amino acids.